Listed here are 7 T cell receptor beta chains from one sample, sequenced in a study of breast tumors, draining lymph nodes, adjacent tissues. The lymph nodes were axillary draining lymph nodes from breast cancer patients. TCRdb reanalysed the multiplex PCR reads using MiXCR and keeps one entry per CDR3 protein. The table lists about 200,000 distinct CDR3 sequences, roughly 31% of them singletons. The sequencing sample was made of axillary lymph node tissue. The receptor set was obtained from a female donor with breast cancer. Some clones in this sample may be carry-over from other donors' samples.

This clonotype came up many times. The genes are TRBV19 and TRBJ1-2, with 10 bases aligning to TRBD1. V gave up 3 bases and J gave up 6 bases; unmatched junction bases: 1. The length of the CDR3 is 13 residues. The germline V gene has CDR1 LNHDA and CDR2 SQIVND (reference sequence). The DNA for the CDR3 is TGTGCCAGTAGTATGGGACAGGGGAATGGCTACACCTTC. The encoded protein is CASSMGQGNGYTF.

The sample holds many counts of this clonotype. CDR3 region: CASSEWEGPETQYF. The CDR3 DNA follows: TGTGCCAGCAGTGAATGGGAGGGTCCGGAGACCCAGTACTTC. The genes are TRBV25-1 and TRBJ2-5; 7 nucleotides match TRBD2. Trimming took 1 base from V and 5 from J; bases not matched to a gene: 4. The germline V gene encodes CDR1 MGHDK and CDR2 SYGVNS. The CDR3 has 14 amino acids.

This clonotype showed up many times. The chain has TRBV7-2 and TRBJ2-6, with 8 bases identical to TRBD1. Germline loops: CDR1 SGHTA, CDR2 FQGNSA. Unmatched junction bases numbered 6, after V lost 5 bases and J lost 3 bases. CDR3 length: 16 residues. As DNA, the CDR3 is TGTGCCAGCAGCCCACAGGGGGTGAGTGGGGCCAACGTCCTGACTTTC. Its protein is CASSPQGVSGANVLTF.

The rearrangement links TRBV15 to TRBJ2-6; D not resolved. Looked up from germline, CDR1 is LNHNV and CDR2 is YYDKDF (reference sequence). Trimming pared 0 bases from V and 4 bases from J, leaving 7 bases between. CDR3 length equals 15 residues. The CDR3 region has the DNA TGTGCCACCAGCAGAGATCCGTTGGGGGCCAACGTCCTGACTTTC. This gives the protein CATSRDPLGANVLTF.

The chain has TRBV3-1 and TRBJ1-4; no clear D gene. The length of the CDR3 is 12 residues. V was trimmed by 6 bases and J by 7 bases, leaving 9 bases between them. The germline V gene encodes CDR1 LGHDT and CDR2 YNNKEL (reference sequence). The CDR3: CASSIEGEKLFF. CDR3 DNA sequence: TGTGCCAGCAGTATAGAGGGTGAAAAACTGTTTTTT.

This clonotype has ten or more counts. The chain has TRBV6-5 and TRBJ2-7; no clear D gene. Deletions cut 7 bases from V and 5 bases from J, with 9 bases between. The CDR3 loop spans 11 amino acids. Looked up from germline, CDR1 is MNHEY and CDR2 is SVGAGI. The CDR3 loop is CASTLRNEQYF. For the CDR3, the DNA is TGTGCCAGCACACTCCGTAACGAGCAGTACTTC.

This clonotype has a single count. One junction end disagrees with the germline gene, perhaps due to a read error. The rearrangement uses TRBV12-3 or TRBV12-4 and TRBJ2-3; weak D call: TRBD1 (6 bases). This CDR3 is built from 15 residues. CDR3 DNA: TGTGCCAGCAGTTTAACAGGGAGAGGAACAGGTACGCAGTATTTT. Protein product: CASSLTGRGTGTQYF.